This TCR beta chain originates from a study of CD8+ T cells in alopecia areata. Whole-study context: Twice a day, 5 to 10 mg of oral tofacitinib was administered to treated patients. After 6 to 18 months of tofacitinib, follow-up continued 6 months off drug.

This clone was counted a few times. Reverse transcription of extracted RNA yielded cDNA, which provided the sequencing template. Using immunoSEQ multiplex PCR, the repertoire was profiled, and TCRdb retains in-frame clones only, with some absent. The sample includes roughly 230,000 clones, 43% seen only once; the top ten take around 2.5%. V gave up 0 bases and J gave up 5 bases, with 16 bases separating them. This CDR3 is 15 amino acids long. CDR1 GTSNPN and CDR2 SVGIG come from the germline V gene (reference sequence). Stated treatment: oral pan-JAK inhibitor, 5-10 mg twice daily. Collected material from alopecia areata patients comprised lesional scalp punch biopsies and peripheral blood.

The receptor was isolated from a human donor with alopecia areata. The V and J genes are TRBV30 and TRBJ1-1; perhaps TRBD1 as D (5 bases). The input for sequencing was CD4+ T cells sorted from blood, taken at approximately week 36, from a patient treated with tofacitinib. The CDR3 DNA sequence: TGTGCCTGGAGTGTAGTGGGGAGAAGGGGTACTGAAGCTTTCTTT. The encoded protein is CAWSVVGRRGTEAFF. The complete variable domain, with remaining parts taken from reference TRBV30 and TRBJ1-1, reads SQTIHQWPATLVQPVGSPLSLECTVEGTSNPNLYWYRQAAGRGLQLLFYSVGIGQISSEVPQNLSASRPQDRQFILSSKKLLLSDSGFYLCAWSVVGRRGTEAFFGQGTRLTVV.